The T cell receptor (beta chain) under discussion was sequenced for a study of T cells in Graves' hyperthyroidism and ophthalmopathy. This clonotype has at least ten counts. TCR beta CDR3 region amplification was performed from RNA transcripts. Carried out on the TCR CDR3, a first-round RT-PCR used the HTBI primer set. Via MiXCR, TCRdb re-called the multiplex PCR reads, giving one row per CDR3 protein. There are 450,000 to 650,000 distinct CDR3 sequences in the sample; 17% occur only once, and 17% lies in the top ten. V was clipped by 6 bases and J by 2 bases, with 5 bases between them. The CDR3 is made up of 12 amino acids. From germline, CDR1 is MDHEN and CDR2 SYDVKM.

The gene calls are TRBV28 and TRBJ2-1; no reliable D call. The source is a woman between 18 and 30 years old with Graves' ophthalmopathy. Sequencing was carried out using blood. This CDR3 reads CASRGTYNEQFF. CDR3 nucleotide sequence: TGTGCCAGCAGGGGAACCTACAATGAGCAGTTCTTC.